A selection of T cell receptor beta chains follows, all from one sample in a study of blood T cell repertoires in COVID-19. Here immunoSEQ multiplex PCR was the method, and the copy in TCRdb shows in-frame clones only, minus some. The data contain over 100,000 clones, 84% of them singletons. The source material was PBMCs or T cells enriched from blood (not recorded which). These receptors all come from a woman aged 25 to 39 who had recovered from COVID-19. Both conserved end residues are part of each CDR3. D genes are given only for firm matches. A row's size may be missing; if present it is once, few, many or a size class.

CDR3 protein	CDR3 DNA	clone size	J gene	D gene	V gene
CASSREGTGISYEQYF	TGCGCCAGCAGCCGAGAAGGGACAGGGATTTCCTACGAGCAGTACTTC	-	TRBJ2-7	TRBD1	TRBV5-1
CATSRRLGGPYEQYF	TGTGCCACCAGCAGACGTCTCGGGGGTCCCTACGAGCAGTACTTC	-	TRBJ2-7	-	TRBV15
CASSPEGLAGEETQYF	TGCGCCAGCAGCCCCGAAGGGCTAGCGGGTGAAGAGACCCAGTACTTC	-	TRBJ2-5	TRBD2	TRBV4-3
CATSGTIGGDSGANVLTF	TGTGCCACCAGTGGCACCATCGGAGGCGACTCTGGGGCCAACGTCCTGACTTTC	-	TRBJ2-6	-	TRBV24-1
CASSSDRTLNTEAFF	TGCGCCAGCAGCTCGGACAGGACTTTGAACACTGAAGCTTTCTTT	-	TRBJ1-1	TRBD1	TRBV5-1
CASSLEANPVINTGELFF	TGCGCCAGCAGCTTGGAAGCGAATCCAGTTATAAACACCGGGGAGCTGTTTTTT	-	TRBJ2-2	-	TRBV5-1
CASRPASGNNEQFF	TGTGCCAGCAGACCCGCTAGCGGAAACAATGAGCAGTTCTTC	-	TRBJ2-1	TRBD2	TRBV28
CASSMLAGGKYF	TGTGCCAGCAGCATGCTCGCCGGGGGAAAGTACTTC	-	TRBJ2-7	-	TRBV5-4
CASMGGSVGYNEQFF	TGTGCCAGCATGGGCGGGAGTGTCGGATACAATGAGCAGTTCTTC	few	TRBJ2-1	TRBD2	TRBV2
CASSQGGSTEAFF	TGCGCCAGCAGCCAAGGTGGTAGCACTGAAGCTTTCTTT	-	TRBJ1-1	-	TRBV4-1
CASSRTGYNEKLFF	TGTGCCAGCAGCAGGACAGGGTATAATGAAAAACTGTTTTTT	-	TRBJ1-4	TRBD1	TRBV7-9
CASSRPGTGSGYTF	TGCGCCAGCAGCCGACCAGGGACAGGGAGTGGCTACACCTTC	-	TRBJ1-2	TRBD1	TRBV4-1
CASSLAREDEQFF	TGTGCCAGCAGCTTAGCCAGGGAAGATGAGCAGTTCTTC	-	TRBJ2-1	-	TRBV7-9
CASSLYMNTEAFF	TGTGCCAGCAGTTTGTATATGAACACTGAAGCTTTCTTT	-	TRBJ1-1	-	TRBV6-5
CASSLASGYSYEQYF	TGTGCCAGCAGCTTAGCCTCAGGGTACAGCTACGAGCAGTACTTC	-	TRBJ2-7	-	TRBV7-8
CASSQEGGPMNTEAFF	TGTGCCAGCAGCCAAGAGGGGGGGCCTATGAACACTGAAGCTTTCTTT	-	TRBJ1-1	-	TRBV3-1/TRBV3-2
CASSAGTGGEKLFF	TGTGCCAGCAGCGCCGGGACAGGAGGCGAAAAACTGTTTTTT	few	TRBJ1-4	TRBD1	TRBV9
CASSLAGVDEAFF	TGCGCCAGCAGCTTGGCAGGGGTAGATGAAGCTTTCTTT	once	TRBJ1-1	-	TRBV5-1
CASSRGQGSNQPQHF	TGTGCCAGCTCACGGGGACAGGGCAGCAATCAGCCCCAGCATTTT	-	TRBJ1-5	TRBD1	TRBV18
CACNRGQNEKLFF	TGTGCCTGTAACAGGGGTCAGAATGAAAAACTGTTTTTT	-	TRBJ1-4	TRBD1	TRBV30
CASSPTSGTPRETQYF	TGTGCCAGCAGCCCGACTAGCGGAACCCCGAGGGAGACCCAGTACTTC	-	TRBJ2-5	TRBD2	TRBV5-5
CASSHQRERFEQYF	TGTGCCAGCAGCCACCAGCGGGAGAGGTTCGAGCAGTACTTC	-	TRBJ2-7	TRBD2	TRBV3-1/TRBV3-2
CASSQGRLAGEGGEQFF	TGCGCCAGCAGCCAAGGGCGACTAGCGGGAGAGGGCGGTGAGCAGTTCTTC	-	TRBJ2-1	TRBD2	TRBV4-1
CASSLRDRPYGYTF	TGTGCCAGCAGCTTAAGGGACAGGCCCTATGGCTACACCTTC	few	TRBJ1-2	TRBD1	TRBV11-2
CAWRLPNQPQHF	TGTGCCTGGAGACTACCGAATCAGCCCCAGCATTTT	-	TRBJ1-5	-	TRBV30
CASSLGGEGYTF	TGTGCCAGCAGCCTCGGCGGGGAAGGCTACACCTTC	-	TRBJ1-2	-	TRBV28
CASSSGTGGYEQYF	TGTGCCAGCAGTTCCGGGACGGGGGGCTACGAGCAGTACTTC	-	TRBJ2-7	TRBD2	TRBV27
CASSRGDQPQHF	TGTGCCAGTAGTAGGGGGGATCAGCCCCAGCATTTT	-	TRBJ1-5	-	TRBV19
CASSLDRAGELFF	TGCGCCAGCAGCTTGGACAGGGCCGGGGAGCTGTTTTTT	-	TRBJ2-2	-	TRBV5-1
CASSESGRARFEQYF	TGTGCCAGCAGTGAGAGCGGGAGGGCCCGCTTCGAGCAGTACTTC	-	TRBJ2-7	TRBD2	TRBV6-2/TRBV6-3
CASGGQGPYEQYF	TGTGCCAGCGGGGGACAGGGCCCCTACGAGCAGTACTTC	-	TRBJ2-7	TRBD1	TRBV7-8
CASSFPSGNEQFF	TGTGCCAGCAGCTTCCCGTCGGGCAATGAGCAGTTCTTC	-	TRBJ2-1	-	TRBV7-9
CASSPFRATSGRFNEQFF	TGTGCCAGCTCACCATTTCGGGCGACTAGCGGGAGGTTCAATGAGCAGTTCTTC	few	TRBJ2-1	TRBD2	TRBV18
CASRGRGLGSPLHF	TGTGCCAGCAGGGGAAGGGGGCTTGGATCACCCCTCCACTTT	few	TRBJ1-6	TRBD1	TRBV2
CSASVLQGAPKNIQYF	TGCAGTGCTAGTGTACTTCAGGGGGCCCCCAAAAACATTCAGTACTTC	-	TRBJ2-4	TRBD1	TRBV20-1
CASSLERGGTDTQYF	TGTGCCAGCAGCTTAGAGCGCGGAGGCACAGATACGCAGTATTTT	-	TRBJ2-3	-	TRBV11-2
CASSQDQLAVGGTQYF	TGCGCCAGCAGCCAAGATCAGCTAGCGGTAGGCGGTACGCAGTATTTT	few	TRBJ2-3	TRBD2	TRBV4-3